This T cell receptor beta chain was captured by sequencing in a study of shared clonotypes between healthy human individuals. Replicate PCRs run on sorted subsets employed 200 ng DNA, about 27,000 T cell genomes. Libraries were prepared by immunoSEQ multiplex PCR; TCRdb keeps only in-frame clonotypes and omits some of them. In the table there are millions of clones, just over 90% of which are singletons. Terminally differentiated effector memory CD45RA+ cells were excluded from the naive CD8 cells, which were CD45RO-negative and positively selected for CCR7. This clone was observed once. The sample contains more than one DNA sequence encoding this CDR3. The CDR3 consists of 13 residues. Trimming stripped 2 bases from V and 4 bases from J, with 7 bases between. The germline V gene has CDR1 SEHNR and CDR2 FQNEAQ (reference sequence).

The receptor was derived from a man younger than 35 in good health. Some clones in this sample may be carry-over from other donors' samples. This chain uses TRBV7-9 with TRBJ2-3; D is unresolved. What was sequenced was naive CD8+ T cells from PBMCs. CDR3 in DNA: TGTGCCAGCAGCTTAAGCATAGCAGATACGCAGTATTTT. Encoded protein: CASSLSIADTQYF.